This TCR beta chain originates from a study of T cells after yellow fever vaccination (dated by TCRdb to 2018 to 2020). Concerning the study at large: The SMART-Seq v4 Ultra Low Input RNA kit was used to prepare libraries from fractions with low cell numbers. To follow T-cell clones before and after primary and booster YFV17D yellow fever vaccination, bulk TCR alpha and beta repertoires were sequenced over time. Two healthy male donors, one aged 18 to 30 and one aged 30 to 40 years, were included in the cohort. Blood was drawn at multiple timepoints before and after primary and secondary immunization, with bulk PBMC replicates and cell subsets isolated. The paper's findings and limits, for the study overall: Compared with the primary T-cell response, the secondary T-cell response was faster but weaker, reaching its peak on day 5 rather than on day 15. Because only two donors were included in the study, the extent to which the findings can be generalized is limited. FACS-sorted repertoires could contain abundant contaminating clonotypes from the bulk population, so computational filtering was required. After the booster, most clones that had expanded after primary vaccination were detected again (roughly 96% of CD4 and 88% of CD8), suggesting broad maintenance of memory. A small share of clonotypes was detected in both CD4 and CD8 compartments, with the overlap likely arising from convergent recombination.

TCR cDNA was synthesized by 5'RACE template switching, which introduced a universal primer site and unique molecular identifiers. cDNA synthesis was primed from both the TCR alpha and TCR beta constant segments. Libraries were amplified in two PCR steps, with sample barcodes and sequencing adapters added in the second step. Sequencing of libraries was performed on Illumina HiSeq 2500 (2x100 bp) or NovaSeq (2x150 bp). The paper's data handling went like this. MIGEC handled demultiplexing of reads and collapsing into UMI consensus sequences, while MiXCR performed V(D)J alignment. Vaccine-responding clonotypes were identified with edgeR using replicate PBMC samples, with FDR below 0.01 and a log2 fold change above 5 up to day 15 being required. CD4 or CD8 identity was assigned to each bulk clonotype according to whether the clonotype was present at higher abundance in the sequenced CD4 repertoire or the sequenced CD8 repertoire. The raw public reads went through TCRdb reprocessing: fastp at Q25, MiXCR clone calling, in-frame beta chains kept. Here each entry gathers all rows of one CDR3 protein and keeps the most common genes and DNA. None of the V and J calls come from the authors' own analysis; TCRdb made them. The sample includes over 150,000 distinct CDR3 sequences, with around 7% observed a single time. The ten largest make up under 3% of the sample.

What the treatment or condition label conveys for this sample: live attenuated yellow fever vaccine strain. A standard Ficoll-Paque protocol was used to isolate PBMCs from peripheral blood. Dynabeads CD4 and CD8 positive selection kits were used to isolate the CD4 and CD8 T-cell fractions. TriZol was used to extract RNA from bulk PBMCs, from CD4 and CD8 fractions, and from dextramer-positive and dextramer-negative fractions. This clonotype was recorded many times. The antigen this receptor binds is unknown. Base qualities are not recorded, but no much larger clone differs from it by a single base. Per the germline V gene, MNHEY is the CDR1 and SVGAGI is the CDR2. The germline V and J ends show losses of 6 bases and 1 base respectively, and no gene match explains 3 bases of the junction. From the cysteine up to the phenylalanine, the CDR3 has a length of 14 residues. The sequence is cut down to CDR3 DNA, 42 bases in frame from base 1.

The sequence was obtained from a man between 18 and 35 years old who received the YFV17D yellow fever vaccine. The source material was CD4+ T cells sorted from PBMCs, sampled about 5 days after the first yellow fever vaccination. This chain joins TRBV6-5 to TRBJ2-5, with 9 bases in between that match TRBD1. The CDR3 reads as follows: CASRGTGIQETQYF. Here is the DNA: TGTGCCAGCAGAGGGACAGGGATCCAAGAGACCCAGTACTTC.